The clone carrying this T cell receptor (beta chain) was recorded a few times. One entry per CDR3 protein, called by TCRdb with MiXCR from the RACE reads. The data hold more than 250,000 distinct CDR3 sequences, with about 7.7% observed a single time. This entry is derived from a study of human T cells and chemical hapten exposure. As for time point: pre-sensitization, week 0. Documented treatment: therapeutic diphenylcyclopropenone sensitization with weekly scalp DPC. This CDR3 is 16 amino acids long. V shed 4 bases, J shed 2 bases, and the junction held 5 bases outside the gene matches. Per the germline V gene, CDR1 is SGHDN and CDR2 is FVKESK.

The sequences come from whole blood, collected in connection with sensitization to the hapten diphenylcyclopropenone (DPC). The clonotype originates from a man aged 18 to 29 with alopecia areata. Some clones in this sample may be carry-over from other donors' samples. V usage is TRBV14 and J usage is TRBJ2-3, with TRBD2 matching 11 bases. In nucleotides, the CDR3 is TGTGCCAGCAGCCTCCTAGCGGGGGGAACCACAGATACGCAGTATTTT. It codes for CASSLLAGGTTDTQYF.